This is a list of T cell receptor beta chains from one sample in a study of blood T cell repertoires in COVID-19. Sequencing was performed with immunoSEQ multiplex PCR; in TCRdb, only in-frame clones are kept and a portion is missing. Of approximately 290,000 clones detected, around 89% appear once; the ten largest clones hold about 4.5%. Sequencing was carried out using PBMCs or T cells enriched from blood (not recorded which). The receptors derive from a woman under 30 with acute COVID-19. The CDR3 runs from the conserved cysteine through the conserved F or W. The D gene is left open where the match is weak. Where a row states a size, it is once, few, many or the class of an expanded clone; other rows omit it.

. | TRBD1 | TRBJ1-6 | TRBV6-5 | TGTGCCAGCAGGGGACTGACAGGGGTTAATTCACCCCTCCACTTT | CASRGLTGVNSPLHF
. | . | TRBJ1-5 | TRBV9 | TGTGCCAGCAGCGCCGACACTTCTAGCAATCAGCCCCAGCATTTT | CASSADTSSNQPQHF
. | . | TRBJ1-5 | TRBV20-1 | TGCAGTGCTAGTGTACCCGGTGGAGGCAATCAGCCCCAGCATTTT | CSASVPGGGNQPQHF
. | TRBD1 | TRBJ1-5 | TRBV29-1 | TGCAGCGTTGAAGTGACAGGGGATAGCAATCAGCCCCAGCATTTT | CSVEVTGDSNQPQHF
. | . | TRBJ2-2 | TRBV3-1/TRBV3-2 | TGTGCCAGCAGCCAAGTAGGAGCGACCCACACCGGGGAGCTGTTTTTT | CASSQVGATHTGELFF
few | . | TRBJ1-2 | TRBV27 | TGTGCCAGCAGCCCCAGGACAGAACATGGCTACACCTTC | CASSPRTEHGYTF
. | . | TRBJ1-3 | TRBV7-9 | TGTGCCAGCAGCTTATCCGGGACGCGGACAGTCCCAGACACCATATATTTT | CASSLSGTRTVPDTIYF
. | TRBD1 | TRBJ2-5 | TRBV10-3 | TGTGCCATCTCGGACAGGGGCGAAGAGACCCAGTACTTC | CAISDRGEETQYF
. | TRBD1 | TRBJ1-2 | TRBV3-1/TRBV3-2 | TGTGCCAGCAGCCAAGGACAGGGGACATATGGCTACACCTTC | CASSQGQGTYGYTF
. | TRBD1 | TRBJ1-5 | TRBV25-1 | TGTGCCAGCAGTGATACGACAGGGGTGGGCAATCAGCCCCAGCATTTT | CASSDTTGVGNQPQHF
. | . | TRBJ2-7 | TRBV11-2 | TGTGCCAGCAGCTTAGATTTGGGTTTAGGGGGGGACTTC | CASSLDLGLGGDF
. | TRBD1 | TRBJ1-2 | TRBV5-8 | TGTGCCAGCAGCTTGCTATGGACAGGGTCTGAGAGCTACACCTTC | CASSLLWTGSESYTF
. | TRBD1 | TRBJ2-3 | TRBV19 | TGTGCCATCGCGACAGGGGTAGGGACAGATACGCAGTATTTT | CAIATGVGTDTQYF
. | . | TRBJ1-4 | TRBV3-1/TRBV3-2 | TGTGCCAGCAGCCATGACAGGGAAAAACTGTTTTTT | CASSHDREKLFF
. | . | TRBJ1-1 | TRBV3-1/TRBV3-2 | TGTGCCAGCAGCCAAGAAATGACAGAGAACACTGAAGCTTTCTTT | CASSQEMTENTEAFF
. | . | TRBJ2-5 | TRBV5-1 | TGCGCCAGCAGCGCTCAGGTCGAAGAGACCCAGTACTTC | CASSAQVEETQYF
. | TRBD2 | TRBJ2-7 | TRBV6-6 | TGTGCCAGCAGCAGGGCTGAGGGACGGACGGGACTAGTGGGGACCTACGAGCAGTACTTC | CASSRAEGRTGLVGTYEQYF
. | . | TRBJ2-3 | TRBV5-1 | TGCGCCAGCAGCTTGGTGGCAGGGTTTAACACAGATACGCAGTATTTT | CASSLVAGFNTDTQYF
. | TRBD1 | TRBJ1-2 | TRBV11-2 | TGTGCCAGCAGGCCGGTAACAGGGGCGGGCTACACCTTC | CASRPVTGAGYTF
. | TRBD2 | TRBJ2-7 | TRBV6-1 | TGTGCCAGCAGTGAACGGGAGGGCATTGATTACGAGCAGTACTTC | CASSEREGIDYEQYF
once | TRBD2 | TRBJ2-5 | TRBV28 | TGTGCCAGCAGATATTTGACGCTAGCGGGGGAGACCCAGTACTTC | CASRYLTLAGETQYF
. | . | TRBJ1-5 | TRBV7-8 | TGTGCCAGCAGCTTATTCAGGGAGGGCAATCAGCCCCAGCATTTT | CASSLFREGNQPQHF
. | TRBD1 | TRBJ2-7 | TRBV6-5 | TGTGCCAGCAGTTACTCAGGGACAGGACACTACGAGCAGTACTTC | CASSYSGTGHYEQYF
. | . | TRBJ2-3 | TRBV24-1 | TGTGCCACCAGTGGTGGCGGAACCTACGACACAGATACGCAGTATTTT | CATSGGGTYDTDTQYF
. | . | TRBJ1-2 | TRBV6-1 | TGTGCCAGCAGTGAAATGGTCGCGCCTTACTATGGCTACACCTTC | CASSEMVAPYYGYTF
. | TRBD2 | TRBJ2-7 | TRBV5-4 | TGTGCCAGCAGCCTAAGACTAGCGGGAAAGGCCTACGAGCAGTACTTC | CASSLRLAGKAYEQYF
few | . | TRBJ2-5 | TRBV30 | TGTGCCTGGAGTGGTTGGAGCGGCGAGACCCAGTACTTC | CAWSGWSGETQYF
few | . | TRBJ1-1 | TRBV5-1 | TGCGCCAGCAGCTTGGCGGCTTTCACAGGCAGAGCTTTCTTT | CASSLAAFTGRAFF
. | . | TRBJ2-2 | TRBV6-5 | TGTGCCAGCAGCCCCATGACCGGGGAGCTGTTTTTT | CASSPMTGELFF
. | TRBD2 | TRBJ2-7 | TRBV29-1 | TGCAGCGTTGAACGGCGGGAGGGCCCTCAGCACGAGCAGTACTTC | CSVERREGPQHEQYF
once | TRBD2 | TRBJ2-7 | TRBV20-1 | TGCAGTGCTAGTACTAGCGGGCTAAGCTCCTACGAGCAGTACTTC | CSASTSGLSSYEQYF
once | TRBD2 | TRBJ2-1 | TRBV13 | TGTGCCAGCAGCTTAGACCCTAGCGGGAGGGCCTACAATGAGCAGTTCTTC | CASSLDPSGRAYNEQFF
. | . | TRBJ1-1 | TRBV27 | TGTGCCAGCAGTTTATTAGCAGAGTACACTGAAGCTTTCTTT | CASSLLAEYTEAFF
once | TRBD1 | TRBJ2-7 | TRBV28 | TGTGCCAGCAGTTCCCCGGGACAGGGGGGGTACGAGCAGTACTTC | CASSSPGQGGYEQYF
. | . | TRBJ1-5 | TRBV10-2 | TGCGCCAGCTCCCAGACAGGAAGCAATCAGCCCCAGCATTTT | CASSQTGSNQPQHF
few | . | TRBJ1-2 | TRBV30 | TGTGCCTGGAGTGCGACAGTTAACTATGGCTACACCTTC | CAWSATVNYGYTF